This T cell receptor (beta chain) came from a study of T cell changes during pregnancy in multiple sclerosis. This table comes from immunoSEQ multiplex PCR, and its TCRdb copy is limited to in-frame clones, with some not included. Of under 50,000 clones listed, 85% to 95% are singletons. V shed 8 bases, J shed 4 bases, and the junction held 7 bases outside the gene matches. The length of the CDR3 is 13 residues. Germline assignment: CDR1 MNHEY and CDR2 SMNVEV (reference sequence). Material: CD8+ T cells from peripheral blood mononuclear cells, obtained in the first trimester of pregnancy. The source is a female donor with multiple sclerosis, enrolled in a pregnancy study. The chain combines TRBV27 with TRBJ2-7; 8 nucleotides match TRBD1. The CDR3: CASAQGAPYEQYF. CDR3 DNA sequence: TGTGCCAGCGCCCAGGGGGCCCCTTACGAGCAGTACTTC.